These 24 T cell receptor beta chains came from one sample sequenced in a study of shared clonotypes between healthy human individuals. The repertoire was sequenced with immunoSEQ multiplex PCR; TCRdb's copy has only in-frame clones and lacks some. Here the sample spans 2 million to 2.5 million clones, around 90% being singletons. Material for sequencing was naive CD4+ T cells from PBMCs. Subset of the sample: CD45RA+ positively selected. Every receptor here comes from a man between 18 and 29 years old in good health. Some clones in this sample may be carry-over from other donors' samples.

The chain is built from TRBV5-4 and TRBJ2-7; 8 nucleotides align to TRBD1. The CDR3 contains 15 residues. CDR1 is SGHNT and CDR2 is YYREEE in the germline V gene (reference sequence). Trimming at V came to 7 bases and at J to 2 bases, leaving 11 bases not matched to a gene. As DNA, the CDR3 is TGTGCCAGCGGGACGCGGACAGGGCTAACCTACGAGCAGTACTTC. This codes for CASGTRTGLTYEQYF.

The rearrangement uses TRBV15 and TRBJ1-2; 7 positions match TRBD1. CDR1 and CDR2 from the germline V gene are LNHNV and YYDKDF (reference sequence). The CDR3 is made up of 17 amino acids. Losses at the gene ends were 3 bases for V and 3 bases for J; bases not matched to a gene: 13. The CDR3 DNA sequence: TGTGCCACCAGCAGTTTTGGCTCCGGACAGGTGTACTATGGCTACACCTTC. Residues: CATSSFGSGQVYYGYTF.

The chain joins TRBV7-2 to TRBJ2-2; D gene unclear. The CDR3 length is 13 residues. Trimming shortened V by 3 bases and J by 4 bases, and 6 bases separated the two germline ends. From germline, CDR1 is SGHTA and CDR2 FQGNSA. DNA of the CDR3: TGTGCCAGCAGCTTGCGACCCACCGGGGAGCTGTTTTTT. It is translated as CASSLRPTGELFF.

The chain joins TRBV5-1 to TRBJ2-5, with D possibly being TRBD1 (6 bases). This CDR3 has 15 residues. The germline V and J ends were trimmed by 0 bases and 5 bases, with 14 bases remaining between them. Germline assignment: CDR1 SGHRS and CDR2 YFSETQ. The CDR3 region is CASSLAGATGETQYF. The DNA for the CDR3 is TGCGCCAGCAGCTTGGCAGGGGCAACGGGGGAGACCCAGTACTTC.

The rearrangement links TRBV7-2 to TRBJ1-3; D unresolved. From germline, CDR1 is SGHTA and CDR2 FQGNSA. Trimming removed 1 base at V and 6 bases at J, with 7 bases between. The CDR3 loop spans 13 amino acids. CDR3 amino acids: CASSLVGENTIYF. The CDR3 DNA reads as TGTGCCAGCAGCTTAGTTGGCGAAAACACCATATATTTT. Supplemented by reference TRBV7-2 and TRBJ1-3, the full variable domain reads GAGVSQSPSNKVTEKGKDVELRCDPISGHTALYWYRQSLGQGLEFLIYFQGNSAPDKSGLPSDRFSAERTGGSVSTLTIQRTQQEDSAVYLCASSLVGENTIYFGEGSWLTVV.

J is TRBJ2-1 and V is TRBV5-1, with D perhaps TRBD2 (6 bases). From germline, CDR1 is SGHRS and CDR2 YFSETQ. Trimming cost V 3 bases and J 6 bases, with 16 bases left between them. There are 15 residues in the CDR3. The CDR3 bases are TGCGCCAGCAGCTCCGGGGGTTTGGGTGGCAATGAGCAGTTCTTC. This translates into CASSSGGLGGNEQFF.

CDR3: CSVATRDTQGPQHF. The DNA for the CDR3 is TGCAGCGTTGCTACCCGGGACACCCAGGGGCCCCAGCATTTT. The chain combines TRBV29-1 with TRBJ1-5, with TRBD1 as a possible D gene (6 bases). The CDR3 has 14 residues. CDR1 and CDR2 (germline): SQVTM, ANQGSEA. With 4 bases removed from V and 9 bases from J, the gap between germline ends came to 19 bases.

V gene TRBV7-2 combines with J gene TRBJ2-3; 8 nucleotides align to TRBD2. V lost 0 bases and J lost 8; bases outside the gene matches: 7. The CDR3 extends over 15 amino acids. Germline assignment: CDR1 SGHTA and CDR2 FQGNSA. CDR3 coding DNA: TGTGCCAGCAGCTTAGCGCGCGGGGGGCAGGCTACGCAGTATTTT. Its translation is CASSLARGGQATQYF. The variable domain in full, completed from reference TRBV7-2 and TRBJ2-3, reads GAGVSQSPSNKVTEKGKDVELRCDPISGHTALYWYRQSLGQGLEFLIYFQGNSAPDKSGLPSDRFSAERTGGSVSTLTIQRTQQEDSAVYLCASSLARGGQATQYFGPGTRLTVL.

This sequence joins TRBV6-1 and TRBJ1-2; no reliable D call. Germline V lookup: CDR1 MNHNS, CDR2 SASEGT. There are 12 residues in the CDR3. The germline V and J ends were trimmed by 10 bases and 5 bases, with 14 bases remaining between them. The CDR3 loop reads CAIQPKGYGYTF. In DNA form, the CDR3 reads TGTGCCATCCAACCGAAGGGATATGGCTACACCTTC.

This CDR3 is CASSSLTGSSYNEQFF. In nucleotides, the CDR3 is TGCGCCAGCAGCTCACTTACAGGGAGCTCCTACAATGAGCAGTTCTTC. This chain connects TRBV5-1 to TRBJ2-1; weak D call: TRBD1 (6 bases). Germline lookup yields CDR1 SGHRS and CDR2 YFSETQ. The CDR3 totals 16 residues. V lost 3 bases, J lost 0 bases, and 13 bases lay in between.

The rearrangement links TRBV6-1 to TRBJ2-3; D remains unclear. Germline assignment: CDR1 MNHNS and CDR2 SASEGT. This CDR3 comprises 11 residues. The V and J ends lost 7 bases and 10 bases respectively, with 12 bases between them. The CDR3 region has the DNA TGTGCCAGCAAAGAAGTTGGGCCGCAGTATTTT. The encoded protein is CASKEVGPQYF.

This chain joins TRBV30 and TRBJ1-3; no reliable D call. Looked up from germline, CDR1 is GTSNPN and CDR2 is SVGIG (reference sequence). V was clipped by 3 bases and J by 2 bases, with 14 bases between them. The CDR3 has 15 amino acids. The CDR3 protein is CAWSPSGAAGNTIYF. The CDR3 DNA is TGTGCCTGGAGCCCATCGGGAGCTGCTGGAAACACCATATATTTT.

The rearrangement uses TRBV6-5 and TRBJ2-5, with D perhaps matching TRBD1 (6 bases). This CDR3 region has 14 residues. V was shortened by 5 bases and J by 2 bases, with 12 bases between the two germline ends. Germline-derived CDR1 and CDR2 are MNHEY and SVGAGI. The CDR3 reads CASSNRDIQETQYF. The DNA for the CDR3 is TGTGCCAGCAGTAATCGGGACATTCAAGAGACCCAGTACTTC.

The count of this clone is one. The gene calls are TRBV7-2 and TRBJ2-7; 7 bases are a match to TRBD2. Germline lookup yields CDR1 SGHTA and CDR2 FQGNSA. The length of the CDR3 is 13 residues. The V and J ends lost 6 bases and 3 bases, in that order; junction bases with no gene match: 5. DNA of the CDR3: TGTGCCAGCAGAGCGGGGCCTGACTACGAGCAGTACTTC. This encodes CASRAGPDYEQYF.

The rearrangement links TRBV7-8 to TRBJ2-1; TRBD1 agrees at 7 bases. Germline V gene lookup returns CDR1 SGHVS and CDR2 FQNEAQ. V shed 5 bases, J shed 0 bases, and the junction held 4 bases outside the gene matches. The CDR3 loop spans 15 amino acids. CDR3 coding DNA: TGTGCCAGCAGCAGGCAGGGGGACTCCTACAATGAGCAGTTCTTC. Protein product: CASSRQGDSYNEQFF.

The V gene is TRBV29-1, the J gene TRBJ2-7; TRBD1 agrees at 7 bases. After removal of 6 bases from V and 1 base from J, the junction contained 3 bases not matched to a gene. The CDR3 is 12 residues long. From germline, CDR1 is SQVTM and CDR2 ANQGSEA. The CDR3 spells CSVGQPSYEQYF. Written as DNA, the CDR3 is TGCAGCGTGGGACAGCCTTCCTACGAGCAGTACTTC.

V usage is TRBV5-1 and J usage is TRBJ2-5; the D call may be TRBD1 or TRBD2 (5 bases each). V shed 4 bases and J shed 5 bases, with 15 bases lying between them. The CDR3 is made up of 14 amino acids. Per the germline V gene, CDR1 is SGHRS and CDR2 is YFSETQ. The CDR3 sequence is CASSPKTGRETQYF. CDR3 nucleotide sequence: TGCGCCAGCAGCCCGAAGACGGGACGGGAGACCCAGTACTTC.

The chain uses TRBV18 and TRBJ2-3, with D unresolved. CDR1 and CDR2 from the germline V gene are KGHSH and LQKENI. Trimming left V 0 bases short and J 1 base short, with 8 bases between. This CDR3 region has 15 residues. CDR3 residues: CASSPPSQRTDTQYF. As DNA, the CDR3 is TGTGCCAGCTCACCACCGTCACAGCGCACAGATACGCAGTATTTT.

The chain links TRBV9 to TRBJ2-1; 11 positions agree with TRBD1. The CDR3 spans 15 residues. Germline lookup yields CDR1 SGDLS and CDR2 YYNGEE. The V and J ends lost 3 bases and 8 bases, in that order; junction bases with no gene match: 7. The CDR3: CASSASPGQGDEQFF. CDR3 DNA sequence: TGTGCCAGCAGCGCCTCACCGGGACAGGGGGATGAGCAGTTCTTC.

V and J are TRBV7-2 and TRBJ2-5; TRBD1 agrees at 7 bases. The germline V gene has CDR1 SGHTA and CDR2 FQGNSA. V shed 3 bases, J shed 4 bases, and the junction held 8 bases outside the gene matches. The CDR3 spans 15 residues. The CDR3 spells CASSFAGGMRETQYF. In DNA form, the CDR3 reads TGTGCCAGCAGCTTCGCAGGGGGAATGCGAGAGACCCAGTACTTC.

This clone was seen once. The chain has TRBV18 and TRBJ2-7, with TRBD2 matching over 7 bases. The CDR3 spans 16 residues. Germline V gene lookup returns CDR1 KGHSH and CDR2 LQKENI. The junction had 10 bases not matched to a gene; V was cut back by 5 bases and J by 0 bases. CDR3 DNA sequence: TGTGCCAGCTCATCGACCGGGGAGGGGCGCTCCTACGAGCAGTACTTC. Its translation is CASSSTGEGRSYEQYF.

This sequence joins TRBV5-1 and TRBJ2-1; D possibly corresponds to TRBD2 (6 bases). The CDR3 covers 13 residues. Germline assignment: CDR1 SGHRS and CDR2 YFSETQ. V was clipped by 7 bases and J by 4 bases, with 12 bases between them. The CDR3: CASEGGVYNEQFF. CDR3 DNA: TGCGCCAGCGAAGGCGGGGTATACAATGAGCAGTTCTTC.

This sequence joins TRBV7-9 and TRBJ2-3, with TRBD2 identical over 12 bases. The CDR3 totals 19 residues. The germline gives CDR1 SEHNR, CDR2 FQNEAQ (reference sequence). V trimming: 1 base; J trimming: 2 bases; junction bases outside the gene matches: 10. For the CDR3, the DNA is TGTGCCAGCAGCTTAGTGGCCGGGGCTAGCGGGAGGGTCACAGATACGCAGTATTTT. This translates into CASSLVAGASGRVTDTQYF.

The V and J genes are TRBV27 and TRBJ1-2, with D possibly TRBD1 on 6 matching bases. V lost 3 bases, J lost 11 bases, and 16 bases lay in between. The CDR3 runs 13 residues. Germline CDR1 and CDR2: MNHEY and SMNVEV (reference sequence). The CDR3 loop reads CASSFGDTLQYTF. The CDR3 DNA reads as TGTGCCAGCAGTTTTGGGGACACGCTCCAGTACACCTTC.